This TCR beta chain comes out of a study of CD8+CD57+ T cells in acquired aplastic anemia. Germline V CDR1 and CDR2: SGDLS, YYNGEE. The CDR3 is 14 amino acids. Between the trimmed V and J ends, which lost 2 bases and 4 bases, there was a span of 10 bases. TCR beta VDJ and CDR3 profiles were obtained from a genomic DNA template. Each CDR3 protein gets one entry after TCRdb re-called the reads with MiXCR. The sample contains about 48,000 distinct CDR3 sequences, about 78% of which appear only once. The clonotype was recovered from a human donor in good health, serving as a control. This chain uses TRBV9 with TRBJ1-5; no firm D call. The sequencing input was sorted CD4+, CD8+, or CD8+CD57+ T cells (not recorded which) from PBMCs. CDR3 nucleotide sequence: TGTGCCAGCAGCGTGGCGCCTCTAAATCAGCCCCAGCATTTT. It yields the protein CASSVAPLNQPQHF.